The clone carrying this TCR beta chain was picked up many times. Its antigen is still unknown. The authors made TCR beta libraries by quantitative 5'-RACE with molecular barcodes. One entry per CDR3 protein, called by TCRdb with MiXCR from the 5' RACE reads. The sample records 500,000 to 650,000 distinct CDR3 sequences, about 5% being singletons. This specimen comes from a study of CD8 T cells in ankylosing spondylitis. Overall study results and limits: Prior literature has documented some motif variants in synovial fluid and blood from reactive arthritis. Characteristic of ankylosing spondylitis blood, it appeared, was a TCR beta motif comprising several highly homologous variants. The authors reported significant enrichment of disease-linked clones in matched ankylosing spondylitis synovial fluid.

Trimming cost V 7 bases and J 4 bases, with 14 bases left between them. CDR1 and CDR2 (germline): SQVTM, ANQGSEA. CDR3 length: 13 residues. This receptor was identified in a male donor with ankylosing spondylitis. The sample taken for sequencing was blood, either unsorted or a sorted T cell fraction (not recorded which). V and J are TRBV29-1 and TRBJ1-5, with D possibly TRBD1 on 6 matching bases. CDR3 in DNA: TGCAGCGCTTCCGGGACATCTAATCAGCCCCAGCATTTT. It encodes CSASGTSNQPQHF.